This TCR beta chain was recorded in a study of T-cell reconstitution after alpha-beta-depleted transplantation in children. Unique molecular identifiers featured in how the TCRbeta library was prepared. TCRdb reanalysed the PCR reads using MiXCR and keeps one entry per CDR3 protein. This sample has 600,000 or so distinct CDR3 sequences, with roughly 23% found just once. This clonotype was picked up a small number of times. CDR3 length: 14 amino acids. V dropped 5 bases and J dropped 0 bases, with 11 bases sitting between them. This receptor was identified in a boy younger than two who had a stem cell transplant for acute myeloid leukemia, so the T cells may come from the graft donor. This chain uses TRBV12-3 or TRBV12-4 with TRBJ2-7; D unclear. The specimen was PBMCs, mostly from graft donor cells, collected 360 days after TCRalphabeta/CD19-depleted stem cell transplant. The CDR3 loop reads CASSALRSSYEQYF. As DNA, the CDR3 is TGTGCCAGCAGTGCCCTCAGAAGCTCCTACGAGCAGTACTTC.